Detailed here is one T cell receptor beta chain. Generated by immunoSEQ multiplex PCR, the TCRdb table keeps only in-frame clones and is missing some. Here the sample spans about 64,000 clones, around 96% being singletons. The sample belongs to a study of T cell changes during pregnancy in multiple sclerosis. The starting material was CD8+ T cells from peripheral blood mononuclear cells, obtained after pregnancy. The sequence derives from a female donor with multiple sclerosis, enrolled in a pregnancy study.

The CDR3 loop reads CASSYGDLYNEQFF. The CDR3 DNA is TGTGCCAGCAGTTACGGAGATCTATACAATGAGCAGTTCTTC. This sequence joins TRBV6-5 and TRBJ2-1; D is unresolved. The CDR3 is made up of 14 amino acids. The V and J ends lost 2 bases and 4 bases respectively, with 9 bases between them. Germline values: CDR1 MNHEY, CDR2 SVGAGI.